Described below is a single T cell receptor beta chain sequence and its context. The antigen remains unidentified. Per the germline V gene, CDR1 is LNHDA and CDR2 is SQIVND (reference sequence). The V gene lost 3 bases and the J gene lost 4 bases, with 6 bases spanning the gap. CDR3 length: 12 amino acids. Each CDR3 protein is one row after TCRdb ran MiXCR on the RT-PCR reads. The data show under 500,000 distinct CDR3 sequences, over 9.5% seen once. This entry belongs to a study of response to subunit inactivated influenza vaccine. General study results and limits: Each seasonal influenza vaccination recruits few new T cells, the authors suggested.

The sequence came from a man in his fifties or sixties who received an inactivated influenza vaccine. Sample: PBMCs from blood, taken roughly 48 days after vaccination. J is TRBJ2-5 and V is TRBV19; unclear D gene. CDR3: CASSIRGETQYF. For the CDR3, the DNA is TGTGCCAGTAGTATCAGAGGAGAGACCCAGTACTTC.